The present TCR beta chain was sequenced within a study of T cell responses to AZD1222 COVID-19 vaccine. TCRdb keeps only in-frame clones here, not all; method: immunoSEQ multiplex PCR. The sample consists of about 120,000 clones, approximately 92% of them appearing once. J gave up 4 bases and V 5 bases, and 10 bases lay outside the gene matches. Per germline, CDR1 SEHNR and CDR2 FQNEAQ (reference sequence). This CDR3 is built from 16 residues. The sample was peripheral blood, taken on day 0 of AZD1222 vaccination. The chain couples TRBV7-9 to TRBJ1-1; 10 nucleotides line up with TRBD1. This receptor was identified in an adult in good health. The CDR3 coding sequence is TGTGCCAGCAGCGACATTGGGACAGGGGAGGGCACTGAAGCTTTCTTT. It translates to CASSDIGTGEGTEAFF. The full variable domain, rest sourced from reference TRBV7-9 and TRBJ1-1, is DTGVSQNPRHKITKRGQNVTFRCDPISEHNRLYWYRQTLGQGPEFLTYFQNEAQLEKSRLLSDRFSAERPKGSFSTLEIQRTEQGDSAMYLCASSDIGTGEGTEAFFGQGTRLTVV.